This T cell receptor (beta chain) was retrieved from a study of blood T cell repertoires in COVID-19. Study information: Samples taken during acute and convalescent COVID-19 were collected in the United States, Italy and Spain.

During active infection, Seattle patients enrolled and were then monitored through disease. The CDR3 is made up of 13 amino acids. Germline assignment: CDR1 MNHEY and CDR2 SVGAGI. Trimming removed 0 bases at V and 11 bases at J, with 13 bases between. Authors' processing steps: Amplification with reference gene primers provided the estimates of nucleated cell counts. This table comes from immunoSEQ multiplex PCR, and its TCRdb copy is limited to in-frame clones, with some not included. V, J and clone size were drawn from that table, and D and trimming were deduced from the DNA. The sample records roughly 150,000 clones, around four fifths being singletons.

Material: peripheral blood. The source is a woman older than 75 with COVID-19, enrolled during active disease. The rearrangement uses TRBV6-5 and TRBJ1-1, with a weak D call TRBD1 (5 bases). In DNA form, the CDR3 reads TGTGCCAGCAGTTACTCTACCGCGGGGGTGGCTTTCTTT. The encoded protein is CASSYSTAGVAFF.